One and the same sample provided the 32 T cell receptor beta chains below, sequenced in a study of blood T cells in healthy people across ages. The authors ran a second PCR of roughly 7 to 11 cycles using a sample-barcoded 5' primer and a J-beta primer mix. Via MiXCR, TCRdb re-called the 5' RACE reads, giving one row per CDR3 protein. The sample holds nearly 800,000 distinct CDR3 sequences, more than 55% seen once. The specimen was blood. All receptors come from a man aged 35 to 55 in good health.

As DNA, the CDR3 is TGTGCCAGCAGTTCACAACAGGGTACTAACTATGGCTACACCTTC. Translation gives CASSSQQGTNYGYTF. The V call is TRBV28, the J call TRBJ1-2, with a weak D call TRBD1 (6 bases). CDR3 length: 15 residues. The germline V and J ends were trimmed by 4 bases and 0 bases, with 12 bases remaining between them. Germline V gene data show CDR1 as MDHEN and CDR2 as SYDVKM.

This sequence joins TRBV6-5 and TRBJ2-7; D is perhaps TRBD2 (6 bases). Trimming shortened V by 2 bases and J by 10 bases, and 15 bases separated the two germline ends. The CDR3 loop spans 13 amino acids. Germline V gene sequence: CDR1 MNHEY, CDR2 SVGAGI. In DNA form, the CDR3 reads TGTGCCAGCAGTTACAGCGGGTTCGTTGATCAGTACTTC. This gives the protein CASSYSGFVDQYF.

Concerning this clonotype: A read error may account for a junction end that differs from germline. This rearrangement joins TRBV5-1 to TRBJ2-5; D is perhaps TRBD2 (6 bases). This CDR3 spans 15 amino acids. The germline CDR1 and CDR2 sequences are SGHRS and YFSETQ. The CDR3 spells CASSSARGYQGTQYF. In nucleotides, the CDR3 is TGCGCCAGCAGCTCCGCCCGGGGGTACCAAGGGACCCAGTACTTC. The full variable domain, completed using reference TRBV5-1 and TRBJ2-5, is KAGVTQTPRYLIKTRGQQVTLSCSPISGHRSVSWYQQTPGQGLQFLFEYFSETQRNKGNFPGRFSGRQFSNSRSEMNVSTLELGDSALYLCASSSARGYQGTQYFGPGTRLLVL.

This clonotype was detected once. CDR3 nucleotide sequence: TGTGCCAGCAGTCCGATCACCATTACTAGCGGGCAATTCTACGAGCAGTACTTC. Its translation: CASSPITITSGQFYEQYF. This rearrangement joins TRBV27 to TRBJ2-7, with TRBD2 matching 9 bases. The length of the CDR3 is 18 residues. Germline V lookup: CDR1 MNHEY, CDR2 SMNVEV (reference sequence). Trimming removed 5 bases from V and 3 bases from J; junction bases left unmatched: 17.

The chain recombines TRBV6-6 with TRBJ2-5; D may be TRBD1 or TRBD2 (5 bases each). The CDR3 is 10 amino acids. Deletions cut 10 bases from V and 4 bases from J, with 7 bases between. Germline values: CDR1 MNHNY, CDR2 SVGAGI (reference sequence). CDR3 in amino acids: CATGTETQYF. The CDR3 nucleotides read TGTGCCACCGGGACAGAGACCCAGTACTTC.

The chain employs TRBV10-2 and TRBJ2-7; D gene uncertain. Between the trimmed V and J ends, which lost 4 bases and 5 bases, there was a span of 6 bases. The CDR3 contains 11 residues. Germline V gene lookup returns CDR1 WSHSY and CDR2 SAAADI. In DNA form, the CDR3 reads TGCGCCAGCAGTGTCAGTAACGAGCAGTACTTC. It yields the protein CASSVSNEQYF.

DNA for the CDR3: TGTGCCAGCTCCTTCACGGACCCTTACACAGATACGCAGTATTTT. It codes for CASSFTDPYTDTQYF. The chain employs TRBV6-6 and TRBJ2-3; D remains unclear. This CDR3 region has 15 residues. The germline V gene has CDR1 MNHNY and CDR2 SVGAGI (reference sequence). With 8 bases removed from V and 2 bases from J, the gap between germline ends came to 17 bases.

This clonotype was seen a few times. The chain couples TRBV11-1 to TRBJ1-2; possibly TRBD1 for D (6 bases). The CDR3 sequence is 15 residues long. Trimming cost V 5 bases and J 7 bases, with 20 bases left between them. The germline V gene encodes CDR1 SGHAT and CDR2 FQDESV (reference sequence). CDR3 DNA: TGTGCCAGCAGCGGGCAATCGGGGGCTCTTTCTGGCTACACCTTC. Its protein product is CASSGQSGALSGYTF.

The sample holds one count of this clonotype. V and J are TRBV7-2 and TRBJ2-5; either TRBD1 or TRBD2 may fit D (6 bases each). Trimming took off 5 bases at V and 3 bases at J, with 22 bases between the two ends. There are 17 residues in the CDR3. The germline CDR1 and CDR2 sequences are SGHTA and FQGNSA. CDR3 bases: TGTGCCAGCAGCCCAACTACAGGGCGGGGTGAGGAAGAGACCCAGTACTTC. Protein product: CASSPTTGRGEEETQYF.

The CDR3 loop reads CASSQVWAGDSRSYEQYF. CDR3 DNA sequence: TGCGCCAGCAGCCAAGTCTGGGCGGGAGATTCCAGGTCCTACGAGCAGTACTTC. The chain combines TRBV4-3 with TRBJ2-7; 7 bases align to TRBD2. V gave up 1 base and J gave up 1 base; unmatched junction bases: 13. The CDR3 has 18 amino acids. Germline V gene data show CDR1 as LGHNA and CDR2 as YSLEER.

Concerning this clonotype: This sequence may be a read error, since a much larger clone differs from it by one base. The chain carries TRBV20-1 and TRBJ2-7, with D perhaps matching TRBD1 or TRBD2 (7 bases each). CDR1 is DFQATT and CDR2 is SNEGSKA in the germline V gene (reference sequence). CDR3 length: 14 amino acids. V dropped 7 bases and J dropped 5 bases, with 21 bases sitting between them. The CDR3 DNA is TGCAGTGGGACGTCAGGGGGGGAAGCCGACGAGCAGTACTTC. Translation gives CSGTSGGEADEQYF.

The chain is built from TRBV11-2 and TRBJ1-1; no reliable D call. Per germline, CDR1 SGHAT and CDR2 FQNNGV. Trimming removed 4 bases at V and 11 bases at J, with 17 bases between. CDR3 length equals 13 residues. The CDR3 bases are TGTGCCAGCAGCTCCGGTACAATAGATGAGGCTTTCTTT. It encodes CASSSGTIDEAFF.

This chain connects TRBV7-2 to TRBJ1-2; D is unresolved. Deletions cut 0 bases from V and 1 base from J, with 6 bases between. The CDR3 is 14 residues long. Germline-derived CDR1 and CDR2 are SGHTA and FQGNSA. CDR3 sequence: CASSLAGNNYGYTF. In nucleotides, the CDR3 is TGTGCCAGCAGCTTAGCGGGGAATAACTATGGCTACACCTTC.

The chain couples TRBV3-1 to TRBJ2-7; no definite D call. The CDR3 consists of 14 residues. CDR1 is LGHDT, CDR2 YNNKEL, per germline (reference sequence). V shed 1 base and J shed 7 bases, with 14 bases lying between them. CDR3 in DNA: TGTGCCAGCAGCCAAGGAGTTCGTTACAATGAGCAGTACTTC. It specifies CASSQGVRYNEQYF.

This chain uses TRBV6-6 with TRBJ2-7; 8 positions match TRBD1. CDR1 MNHNY and CDR2 SVGAGI come from the germline V gene (reference sequence). Trimming removed 0 bases from V and 5 bases from J; junction bases left unmatched: 9. This CDR3 contains 16 residues. CDR3: CASSYSNQGATNEQYF. The CDR3 region has the DNA TGTGCCAGCAGTTACTCGAACCAGGGGGCTACCAACGAGCAGTACTTC.

This clonotype was observed a few times. The chain uses TRBV21-1 and TRBJ2-7; the table's TRBD2 call for D was not verified on the DNA. TRBV21-1 is shown as a pseudogene. The CDR3 consists of 17 residues. Here the CDR3 reads CASSKPLGRDLEDEQYF. In nucleotides, the CDR3 is TGTGCCAGCAGCAAGCCTTTAGGGCGGGACTTAGAGGACGAGCAGTACTTC.

This clonotype was found once. The V call is TRBV28, the J call TRBJ2-4; D perhaps matches TRBD2 (5 bases). V lost 7 bases and J lost 3, with 10 bases in between. The CDR3 length is 13 residues. Germline V gene lookup returns CDR1 MDHEN and CDR2 SYDVKM. CDR3 region: CASIPGGKNIQYF. The CDR3 region has the DNA TGTGCCAGCATCCCCGGAGGCAAAAACATTCAGTACTTC.

The V and J genes are TRBV9 and TRBJ2-7, with 7 bases fitting TRBD1. The last part of the DNA fits TRBJ2-5 better; the J call may be wrong. Germline V gene sequence: CDR1 SGDLS, CDR2 YYNGEE. CDR3 length equals 17 residues. As DNA, the CDR3 is TGTGCCAGCAGCGTCGGATCCGGGACAGTTTCTGAGTGGACCCAGTACTTC. Its protein product is CASSVGSGTVSEWTQYF.

This clonotype turned up a few times. CDR3 amino acids: CASRSPGPPNEQFF. The CDR3 region has the DNA TGTGCCAGCAGATCCCCGGGGCCACCCAATGAGCAGTTCTTC. The gene calls are TRBV28 and TRBJ2-1, with D possibly being TRBD1 or TRBD2 (5 bases each). CDR3 length equals 14 residues. V was cut by 6 bases and J by 6 bases, with 15 bases left in between. The V gene's germline CDR1 is MDHEN and CDR2 SYDVKM.

The chain employs TRBV12-3 or TRBV12-4 and TRBJ2-7; maybe TRBD2 (6 bases). The J call is uncertain, as TRBJ2-5 better fits the DNA end. This CDR3 has 14 residues. Written as DNA, the CDR3 is TGTGCCAGCAGTGCCGGGGGTTCCCGGGAGACCCAGTACTTC. Protein sequence: CASSAGGSRETQYF.

In its sample, this clonotype was seen once. The V gene is TRBV5-1, the J gene TRBJ2-1; TRBD1 is a possible D gene (5 bases). Trimming pared 0 bases from V and 4 bases from J, leaving 11 bases between. Per germline, CDR1 SGHRS and CDR2 YFSETQ. The CDR3 sequence is 15 residues long. The CDR3 is CASSLGVQVYNEQFF. The DNA for the CDR3 is TGCGCCAGCAGCTTGGGTGTACAGGTTTACAATGAGCAGTTCTTC.

The rearrangement uses TRBV7-2 and TRBJ1-6; D gene ambiguous. The CDR3 has 13 residues. The V end was cut by 3 bases, the J end by 11 bases, with 11 bases between. Per germline, CDR1 SGHTA and CDR2 FQGNSA. CDR3 DNA sequence: TGTGCCAGCAGCTTGGACCTCGTAACACCCCTCCACTTT. This gives the protein CASSLDLVTPLHF. Together with reference TRBV7-2 and TRBJ1-6, the CDR3 gives the full variable domain: GAGVSQSPSNKVTEKGKDVELRCDPISGHTALYWYRQSLGQGLEFLIYFQGNSAPDKSGLPSDRFSAERTGGSVSTLTIQRTQQEDSAVYLCASSLDLVTPLHFGNGTRLTVT.

The sample holds many counts of this clonotype. A much larger clone differs by one base, so this may be a read error. The chain is built from TRBV29-1 and TRBJ2-5; D possibly corresponds to TRBD2 (5 bases). CDR3 length equals 10 residues. V gave up 7 bases and J gave up 11 bases, with 14 bases separating them. Per the germline V gene, CDR1 is SQVTM and CDR2 is ANQGSEA. DNA for the CDR3: TGCAGCGGAGGGAGTCGTGAGCAGTACTTC. It specifies CSGGSREQYF.

The chain recombines TRBV2 with TRBJ2-3; TRBD1 matches at 7 bases. Germline CDR1 is SNHLY and CDR2 is FYNNEI. J lost 4 bases, V lost 2 bases, and 0 bases had no gene match. The CDR3 runs to 13 residues. The CDR3 sequence: CASSEQGADTQYF. DNA for the CDR3: TGTGCCAGCAGTGAACAGGGGGCAGATACGCAGTATTTT.

This sequence joins TRBV6-5 and TRBJ2-3; D is tentatively TRBD1 or TRBD2 (5 bases each). V was pared by 8 bases and J by 1 base, with 13 bases between. This CDR3 is built from 14 residues. Germline values: CDR1 MNHEY, CDR2 SVGAGI. CDR3 protein: CASRPGPGTDTQYF. The CDR3 DNA follows: TGTGCCAGCCGGCCGGGGCCGGGCACAGATACGCAGTATTTT.

This chain uses TRBV6-5 with TRBJ2-4, with D uncertain. In germline, CDR1 is MNHEY, CDR2 SVGAGI. V dropped 4 bases and J dropped 1 base, with 11 bases sitting between them. There are 15 residues in the CDR3. The CDR3 nucleotides read TGTGCCAGCAGTTCTTGGACCGCCGCCAAAAACATTCAGTACTTC. It is translated as CASSSWTAAKNIQYF.

This clonotype was found many times. The chain carries TRBV20-1 and TRBJ2-7; 9 positions agree with TRBD2. This CDR3 is built from 18 residues. The V gene's germline CDR1 is DFQATT and CDR2 SNEGSKA (reference sequence). Germline trimming cut 1 base from V and 4 bases from J; bases unmatched to any gene: 17. CDR3 nucleotides: TGCAGTGCTAGAGTAGTGGAAGGGGCGGGAGGGCCGCGATACGAGCAGTACTTC. Amino acid sequence: CSARVVEGAGGPRYEQYF.

This clonotype was counted between two and nine times. V gene TRBV28 combines with J gene TRBJ2-7; D not resolved. Trimming removed 6 bases at V and 0 bases at J, with 15 bases between. This CDR3 contains 15 residues. CDR1 and CDR2 (germline): MDHEN, SYDVKM. CDR3 in DNA: TGTGCCAGCAGGACCTATGGACGTCTCTCCTACGAGCAGTACTTC. Translation: CASRTYGRLSYEQYF.

The rearrangement uses TRBV27 and TRBJ1-5; D is possibly TRBD1 (6 bases). With 8 bases removed from V and 7 bases from J, the gap between germline ends came to 12 bases. The length of the CDR3 is 12 residues. Germline-derived CDR1 and CDR2 are MNHEY and SMNVEV (reference sequence). CDR3 bases: TGTGCCAGCGGGCAGGGGAGGCAGCCCCAGCATTTT. Translation: CASGQGRQPQHF.

V usage is TRBV6-2 or TRBV6-3 and J usage is TRBJ2-1, with a possible D match to TRBD2 (5 bases). CDR3 length: 14 residues. V lost 2 bases and J lost 15, with 20 bases in between. CDR1 is MNHEY and CDR2 is SVGEGT in the germline V gene. The CDR3 here is CASSYGQRASVPFF. CDR3 sequence (DNA): TGTGCCAGCAGTTACGGGCAGAGGGCCAGCGTCCCGTTCTTC.

This rearrangement joins TRBV5-1 to TRBJ2-7, with D maybe TRBD2 (5 bases). Per germline, CDR1 SGHRS and CDR2 YFSETQ. The V and J ends lost 1 base and 0 bases respectively, with 11 bases between them. The CDR3 is 15 amino acids. The DNA for the CDR3 is TGCGCCAGCAGCTTGTCACGCGGGCCCTCCTACGAGCAGTACTTC. Its translation: CASSLSRGPSYEQYF.

V usage is TRBV7-2 and J usage is TRBJ2-3; TRBD2 matches 7 bases. V was pared by 5 bases and J by 2 bases, with 10 bases of the junction left unmatched. The germline V gene has CDR1 SGHTA and CDR2 FQGNSA. This CDR3 region has 16 residues. The CDR3 here is CASSRDSSGFTDTQYF. CDR3 DNA sequence: TGTGCCAGCAGCCGGGACTCTAGCGGTTTCACAGATACGCAGTATTTT.